The following is a TCR beta chain sequence with its context. This record belongs to a study of control samples from healthy donors and cancer patients. V gave up 3 bases and J gave up 3 bases, with 12 bases separating them. This CDR3 has 15 amino acids. Looked up from germline, CDR1 is MDHEN and CDR2 is SYDVKM. Libraries were prepared by immunoSEQ multiplex PCR; TCRdb keeps only in-frame clonotypes and omits some of them. The repertoire holds around 230,000 clones, about 95% seen once, with about 1.6% in the top ten. The sequence was obtained from a man between 50 and 59 years old in good health. The rearrangement uses TRBV28 and TRBJ1-5, with TRBD1 as a possible D gene (6 bases). Sequenced sample: blood. CDR3 coding DNA: TGTGCCAGCAGTTTCCTACAGGGTTACAATCAGCCCCAGCATTTT. Translation gives CASSFLQGYNQPQHF.